The 2 T cell receptor beta chains below come from one sample, sequenced in a study of lymphopenia after photon versus proton radiotherapy. Repertoires were generated with immunoSEQ multiplex PCR, while TCRdb's copy carries only in-frame clones and drops some. Among more than 50,000 clones listed, about four fifths were seen once. The sequencing here drew on peripheral blood, taken from a patient treated with photon-based radiotherapy. The receptors here all came from a man aged 50 or older with gastric cancer.

The V gene is TRBV20-1, the J gene TRBJ2-3; D remains ambiguous. There are 11 residues in the CDR3. Per the germline V gene, CDR1 is DFQATT and CDR2 is SNEGSKA (reference sequence). V lost 5 bases and J lost 5, with 8 bases in between. The CDR3: CSAFPGDTQYF. The DNA of the CDR3 is TGCAGTGCTTTCCCGGGAGATACGCAGTATTTT.

This chain links TRBV20-1 with TRBJ2-5; TRBD2 might be the D (5 bases). The CDR3 totals 11 residues. Germline V gene lookup returns CDR1 DFQATT and CDR2 SNEGSKA (reference sequence). The V and J ends lost 0 bases and 7 bases respectively, with 6 bases between them. CDR3 nucleotides: TGCAGTGCTAGAGAAAGCGGGACCCAGTACTTC. It translates to CSARESGTQYF.